The 30 T cell receptor beta chains given below trace back to one sample, sequenced in a study of cytomegalovirus exposure and HLA in healthy donors. With 60 Vbeta and 13 Jbeta primers, the PCR was carried out. The data were produced by immunoSEQ multiplex PCR, yet TCRdb's version contains in-frame clones alone and is incomplete. Here the sample table reports more than 90,000 clones. Sample: PBMCs. The source is a man aged 40-55 years in good health and CMV-seropositive.

This chain's CDR3 is CASSLGLTNPDTQYF. The CDR3 DNA reads as TGTGCCAGCAGCTTAGGCCTTACTAACCCAGATACGCAGTATTTT. This chain uses TRBV11-3 with TRBJ2-3, with D hard to call. This CDR3 has 15 residues. V was shortened by 1 base and J by 4 bases, with 12 bases between the two germline ends. Per germline, CDR1 SGHNT and CDR2 YENEEA.

The chain links TRBV5-1 to TRBJ2-7, with 8 bases aligning to TRBD1. Germline V gene lookup returns CDR1 SGHRS and CDR2 YFSETQ. The CDR3 is 14 residues long. V gave up 6 bases and J gave up 0 bases; unmatched junction bases: 5. DNA for the CDR3: TGCGCCAGCACCCCTGACAGGGGCTCCTACGAGCAGTACTTC. It yields the protein CASTPDRGSYEQYF.

The gene calls are TRBV19 and TRBJ2-7, with 10 bases aligning to TRBD2. Looked up from germline, CDR1 is LNHDA and CDR2 is SQIVND (reference sequence). The J segment lost 2 bases and the V segment lost 2 bases, leaving 6 bases of the junction unmatched. The CDR3 has 16 amino acids. CDR3 sequence reads: CASSILGLAEAYEQYF. The CDR3 nucleotides are TGTGCCAGTAGTATACTAGGACTAGCGGAGGCCTACGAGCAGTACTTC.

The genes are TRBV4-1 and TRBJ2-2; TRBD2 aligns across 8 bases. The junction had 3 bases not matched to a gene; V was cut back by 3 bases and J by 6 bases. The CDR3 spans 14 residues. Germline V gene data show CDR1 as MGHRA and CDR2 as YSYEKL. Here the CDR3 DNA reads TGCGCCAGCAGCCAGGGACTAGTCCCCGGGGAGCTGTTTTTT. Translating it yields CASSQGLVPGELFF.

The V call is TRBV18, the J call TRBJ1-1; D remains ambiguous. The CDR3 consists of 13 residues. V lost 3 bases and J lost 1, with 6 bases in between. CDR1 is KGHSH and CDR2 is LQKENI in the germline V gene. In DNA form, the CDR3 reads TGTGCCAGCTCACCGGTAGCGAACACTGAAGCTTTCTTT. It yields the protein CASSPVANTEAFF.

CDR3 bases: TGCAGCGTCCCATCCCCCAATGAGCAGTTCTTC. It translates to CSVPSPNEQFF. The chain has TRBV29-1 and TRBJ2-1, with unresolved D. CDR3 length: 11 amino acids. With 6 bases removed from V and 6 bases from J, the gap between germline ends came to 9 bases. Germline V gene sequence: CDR1 SQVTM, CDR2 ANQGSEA.

V and J are TRBV7-9 and TRBJ2-7; 10 bases agree with TRBD1. This CDR3 has 15 residues. CDR1 is SEHNR, CDR2 FQNEAQ, per germline (reference sequence). After removal of 4 bases from V and 4 bases from J, the junction contained 7 bases not matched to a gene. DNA for the CDR3: TGTGCCAGCAGCTACCCGGGACAGGGGAATTACGAGCAGTACTTC. It is translated as CASSYPGQGNYEQYF.

This chain uses TRBV10-3 with TRBJ2-2; D is unresolved. This CDR3 has 14 residues. Trimming pared 9 bases from V and 2 bases from J, leaving 13 bases between. Germline CDR1 ENHRY, CDR2 SYGVKD. This chain's CDR3 is CAIESGSNTGELFF. The CDR3, as DNA: TGTGCCATTGAATCAGGTTCAAACACCGGGGAGCTGTTTTTT.

This chain uses TRBV9 with TRBJ1-3; 8 bases agree with TRBD1. Trimming removed 1 base from V and 4 bases from J; junction bases left unmatched: 13. The CDR3 runs 18 residues. The germline gives CDR1 SGDLS, CDR2 YYNGEE. The CDR3 sequence is CASSVRTGSDHSGNTIYF. The CDR3 DNA sequence: TGTGCCAGCAGCGTAAGGACAGGGTCGGACCACTCGGGAAACACCATATATTTT.

J is TRBJ2-7 and V is TRBV9; TRBD2 matches 10 bases. The V segment lost 0 bases and the J segment 5 bases; nucleotides outside the gene matches: 8. Germline V gene lookup returns CDR1 SGDLS and CDR2 YYNGEE. This CDR3 is built from 16 residues. The CDR3 DNA follows: TGTGCCAGCAGCGTAGAGTGGCTAGCGGGAGTCCACGAGCAGTACTTC. This gives the protein CASSVEWLAGVHEQYF.

The chain uses TRBV7-2 and TRBJ2-2; perhaps TRBD1 as D (5 bases). With 2 bases removed from V and 1 base from J, the gap between germline ends came to 5 bases. Germline V gives CDR1 SGHTA, CDR2 FQGNSA. The CDR3 runs 14 residues. The CDR3 nucleotides read TGTGCCAGCAGCTTACAGGGGAACACCGGGGAGCTGTTTTTT. This gives the protein CASSLQGNTGELFF. Full variable domain (remainder filled in from reference TRBV7-2 and TRBJ2-2): GAGVSQSPSNKVTEKGKDVELRCDPISGHTALYWYRQSLGQGLEFLIYFQGNSAPDKSGLPSDRFSAERTGGSVSTLTIQRTQQEDSAVYLCASSLQGNTGELFFGEGSRLTVL.

This chain connects TRBV18 to TRBJ1-1; D is unclear. Trimming took 4 bases from V and 0 from J, leaving 6 bases between them. The germline CDR1 and CDR2 sequences are KGHSH and LQKENI. The CDR3 sequence is 13 residues long. CDR3 sequence (DNA): TGTGCCAGCTCACTCCAGTTGAACACTGAAGCTTTCTTT. Translation gives CASSLQLNTEAFF.

This chain joins TRBV28 and TRBJ2-7; TRBD2 agrees at 12 bases. Trimming cost V 11 bases and J 6 bases; bases outside gene matches: 5. Germline CDR1 is MDHEN and CDR2 is SYDVKM. The CDR3 has 12 amino acids. The CDR3 is CASTSGSFEQYF. In DNA form, the CDR3 reads TGTGCCTCGACTAGCGGGAGCTTCGAGCAGTACTTC.

The CDR3 spells CAISDLGGGRAPYEQYF. CDR3 nucleotides: TGTGCCATCAGTGATCTGGGGGGCGGGAGGGCCCCCTACGAGCAGTACTTC. The rearrangement joins TRBV10-3 to TRBJ2-7; 9 positions match TRBD2. V lost 3 bases, J lost 2 bases, and 11 bases stayed unmatched. The CDR3 length is 17 residues. Germline-derived CDR1 and CDR2 are ENHRY and SYGVKD.

The chain links TRBV11-1 to TRBJ2-7; a possible D gene is TRBD2 (6 bases). V was cut by 2 bases and J by 3 bases, with 14 bases left in between. Germline lookup yields CDR1 SGHAT and CDR2 FQDESV (reference sequence). The length of the CDR3 is 15 residues. CDR3 nucleotide sequence: TGTGCCAGCAGCTTACGGTTAGCGGAGTTCTACGAGCAGTACTTC. It encodes CASSLRLAEFYEQYF. Combining the CDR3 with reference TRBV11-1 and TRBJ2-7 gives the whole variable domain EAEVAQSPRYKITEKSQAVAFWCDPISGHATLYWYRQILGQGPELLVQFQDESVVDDSQLPKDRFSAERLKGVDSTLKIQPAELGDSAMYLCASSLRLAEFYEQYFGPGTRLTVT.

V gene TRBV28 combines with J gene TRBJ2-7; tentative D call: TRBD1 (5 bases). The CDR3 totals 14 residues. V shed 8 bases and J shed 4 bases, with 18 bases lying between them. CDR1 MDHEN and CDR2 SYDVKM come from the germline V gene. CDR3 nucleotide sequence: TGTGCCAGCGTTGGGGCGGACCAAGGGTACGAGCAGTACTTC. It is translated as CASVGADQGYEQYF.

Turning to this clone: This specimen includes other DNA sequences encoding the same CDR3. V usage is TRBV5-1 and J usage is TRBJ1-5; D gene unclear. Germline CDR1 and CDR2: SGHRS and YFSETQ. Trimming left V 0 bases short and J 0 bases short, with 7 bases between. The CDR3 has 15 residues. The CDR3: CASSLGVYSNQPQHF. Here the CDR3 DNA reads TGCGCCAGCAGCTTGGGCGTTTATAGCAATCAGCCCCAGCATTTT.

The chain joins TRBV5-1 to TRBJ2-1; TRBD2 matches at 12 bases. CDR1 and CDR2 (germline): SGHRS, YFSETQ. The V and J ends lost 3 bases and 2 bases, in that order; junction bases with no gene match: 3. This CDR3 has 16 amino acids. CDR3 nucleotide sequence: TGCGCCAGCAGCTGGACTAGCGGGAACCCCTACAATGAGCAGTTCTTC. This translates into CASSWTSGNPYNEQFF.

The chain is built from TRBV7-3 and TRBJ2-1; D is perhaps TRBD1 (6 bases). Trimming stripped 3 bases from V and 7 bases from J, with 10 bases between. The CDR3 consists of 13 residues. From germline, CDR1 is SGHTA and CDR2 FQGTGA. The CDR3: CASSFSGENEQFF. CDR3 DNA sequence: TGTGCCAGCAGCTTCTCAGGGGAGAATGAGCAGTTCTTC.

CDR3 protein: CASSEWTGTTSYEQYF. CDR3 coding DNA: TGTGCCAGCAGTGAATGGACAGGGACGACCTCCTACGAGCAGTACTTC. The chain recombines TRBV6-1 with TRBJ2-7; the match to TRBD1 covers 8 bases. From germline, CDR1 is MNHNS and CDR2 SASEGT. The CDR3 contains 16 residues. V dropped 2 bases and J dropped 0; count of bases not matched to a gene: 6.

J is TRBJ2-1 and V is TRBV5-1, with 9 bases fitting TRBD2. Germline values: CDR1 SGHRS, CDR2 YFSETQ. The CDR3 length is 16 residues. V lost 0 bases to trimming and J lost 8 bases; unmatched junction nucleotides: 9. The CDR3 loop reads CASSLDPAGGFDEQFF. For the CDR3, the DNA is TGCGCCAGCAGCTTGGATCCAGCGGGAGGTTTCGATGAGCAGTTCTTC. The full variable domain, in which reference TRBV5-1 and TRBJ2-1 provide the parts outside the CDR3, is KAGVTQTPRYLIKTRGQQVTLSCSPISGHRSVSWYQQTPGQGLQFLFEYFSETQRNKGNFPGRFSGRQFSNSRSEMNVSTLELGDSALYLCASSLDPAGGFDEQFFGPGTRLTVL.

The genes are TRBV5-4 and TRBJ2-7; 9 bases match TRBD2. V shed 4 bases and J 6 bases; nucleotides not matched to a gene: 8. The germline CDR1 and CDR2 sequences are SGHNT and YYREEE (reference sequence). The CDR3 spans 14 residues. The CDR3 is CASSVLAGLSEQYF. DNA of the CDR3: TGTGCCAGCAGCGTCCTAGCGGGATTAAGCGAGCAGTACTTC. Drawing the rest from reference TRBV5-4 and TRBJ2-7, the complete variable domain is ETGVTQSPTHLIKTRGQQVTLRCSSQSGHNTVSWYQQALGQGPQFIFQYYREEENGRGNFPPRFSGLQFPNYSSELNVNALELDDSALYLCASSVLAGLSEQYFGPGTRLTVT.

The rearrangement joins TRBV28 to TRBJ2-1, with TRBD2 matching 7 bases. V trimming: 5 bases; J trimming: 10 bases; junction bases outside the gene matches: 14. The CDR3 sequence is 15 residues long. CDR1 is MDHEN and CDR2 is SYDVKM in the germline V gene. CDR3 in DNA: TGTGCCAGCAGTCCTTTTGGGAGGGCCTTAAAAGAGCAGTTCTTC. Its translation is CASSPFGRALKEQFF.

V is TRBV2 and J is TRBJ2-7; 10 positions agree with TRBD1. The CDR3 runs 16 residues. Trimming took 6 bases from V and 0 from J; bases not matched to a gene: 8. Germline V CDR1 and CDR2: SNHLY, FYNNEI. The DNA of the CDR3 is TGTGCCAGCAGAATACGGGACAGGGGATTCTCCTACGAGCAGTACTTC. As protein: CASRIRDRGFSYEQYF.

The chain employs TRBV7-3 and TRBJ2-7; weak D call: TRBD1 (6 bases). This CDR3 contains 13 residues. The V gene lost 4 bases and the J gene lost 7 bases, with 14 bases spanning the gap. Germline lookup yields CDR1 SGHTA and CDR2 FQGTGA. DNA for the CDR3: TGTGCCAGCAGCTATAATACAGGGAATGAGCAGTACTTC. Translation: CASSYNTGNEQYF.

The CDR3 spells CASSLVAGGTDTQYF. CDR3 in DNA: TGTGCCAGCAGCTTAGTAGCGGGTGGGACAGATACGCAGTATTTT. V and J are TRBV7-9 and TRBJ2-3; 7 bases map to TRBD2. The germline V gene encodes CDR1 SEHNR and CDR2 FQNEAQ (reference sequence). The CDR3 contains 15 residues. The trim removed 1 base at V and 3 bases at J, leaving 4 bases unmatched.

This sequence joins TRBV7-3 and TRBJ2-7; TRBD2 matches at 7 bases. Looked up from germline, CDR1 is SGHTA and CDR2 is FQGTGA. The CDR3 loop spans 14 amino acids. The V segment lost 5 bases and the J segment 3 bases; nucleotides outside the gene matches: 7. The CDR3 is CASSPDAGVYEQYF. The CDR3 bases are TGTGCCAGCAGCCCAGACGCGGGGGTCTACGAGCAGTACTTC.

V is TRBV10-3 and J is TRBJ2-7; D gene uncertain. The V and J ends lost 3 bases and 1 base respectively, with 10 bases between them. The CDR3 spans 14 residues. CDR1 and CDR2 (germline): ENHRY, SYGVKD. CDR3 amino acids: CAISDPVASYEQYF. CDR3 coding DNA: TGTGCCATCAGTGACCCCGTGGCTTCCTACGAGCAGTACTTC.

This chain joins TRBV7-2 and TRBJ2-3; 11 bases match TRBD2. The CDR3 sequence is 15 residues long. With V trimmed by 6 bases and J by 3 bases, 5 bases remained unmatched. Germline CDR1 and CDR2: SGHTA and FQGNSA. CDR3 in DNA: TGTGCCAGCAGTCCTAGCGGGAGGACGACAGATACGCAGTATTTT. Amino acids: CASSPSGRTTDTQYF.

The chain couples TRBV19 to TRBJ1-6, with 7 bases lining up with TRBD1. CDR1 and CDR2 from the germline V gene are LNHDA and SQIVND (reference sequence). V was clipped by 7 bases and J by 4 bases; unmatched bases: 7. The CDR3 contains 15 residues. DNA of the CDR3: TGTGCCAGTACCCACAAGACAGGGTATAATTCACCCCTCCACTTT. As protein: CASTHKTGYNSPLHF.